This TCR beta chain was identified during a study of cytomegalovirus exposure and HLA in healthy donors (dated by TCRdb to 2016 to 2017). With regard to the full study: An earlier analysis of roughly 500 of the donors reported 276 Gb of sequence data and about 120 million unique TCR beta sequences obtained from about 170 million T cells. Roughly 300 gigabases of sequencing data and approximately 93 million unique TCR sequences were included in an early release covering about 620 HLA-typed donors. A later genetic analysis used genome-wide SNP genotypes for about three fifths of the 666 donors, treating that subset as a discovery cohort. Donor age, sex, ethnicity and CMV serostatus were compiled together with the repertoire data. HLA typing covered class I and class II loci at four-digit resolution. An earlier analysis of several hundred of the donors applied high-throughput TCR beta sequencing to assess whether each TCR beta V gene segment acted as functional or pseudogenic. The aim of the study was to test whether cataloging public T cell receptors could identify signatures of past pathogen exposure. Among roughly 400 genotyped donors of the cohort, an average of approximately 220,000 unique TCR beta nucleotide sequences was sequenced per donor, of which approximately 18% were non-productive. Of the roughly 400 genotyped donors, 75% to 85% were placed in the genetic ancestry cluster associated with self-reported Caucasian donors. To predict cytomegalovirus infection status, the study combined high-throughput TCR immunosequencing, statistical association of individual TCRs with disease status, and machine learning. In the later analysis, no new phenotypic data were used to find candidate immune exposures; instead, reliance was placed on TCR beta sequences and their occurrence across donors. The study used immunosequencing to profile the T cell repertoires of hundreds of subjects and linked those repertoires to cytomegalovirus serostatus. A handful of DR-DQ haplotypes were handled as single units for association and clustering because linkage in the cohort was strong. A later analysis re-examined previously published TCR beta repertoires from roughly 650 donors and added high-resolution HLA genotyping to investigate patterns of TCR occurrence. A separate validation cohort of about 110 different subjects was used in addition to the roughly 640-subject first cohort. Every discovery cohort repertoire had been produced on one sequencing platform. The number of donors typed differed by locus, with roughly 629-640 for A, B, C, DRB1 and DQB1, over 500 for DQA1, nearly 610 for DPA1, and 400 to 490 for DPB1.

In total, 666 healthy bone marrow donors made up the cohort. Cohort members were all nominally healthy when sampled, although unrecorded immune exposures were likely present. The donor tested CMV seronegative, placing the donor among the approximately 360 seronegative members of the cohort. Every donor gave a peripheral blood sample, and the peripheral blood mononuclear cells from that sample were used for TCR beta sequencing. Genomic DNA was extracted from the blood cell samples with the Qiagen DNeasy Blood Extraction Kit. This clone came up a few times. Its recognized antigen is unknown. Nothing much larger sits one base from this clone, and base qualities are not available. The library was produced with the immunoSEQ multiplex PCR assay. For the multiplex PCR, a mixture combining 60 forward primers for TCR Vbeta segments and 13 reverse primers for TCR Jbeta segments was used. The CDR3 region of rearranged TCR beta genes was amplified from genomic DNA by a multiplex PCR assay. On the Illumina HiSeq System, the amplified TCR beta libraries were sequenced as 87-base-pair reads. The authors processed their data as follows. Across the 670 or so repertoires, a later analysis counted 80 million or so unique TCR beta chains, approximately 12 million of which were shared by at least two donors. Raw reads were error-corrected and collapsed into unique sequences by a nearest-neighbor algorithm in which closely related sequences were merged to remove PCR and sequencing errors. Alignment of CDR3 sequences to IMGT reference sequences was used to assign V, D and J gene segments. For a sequence to be retained, at least a six-nucleotide match to both a V gene segment and a J gene segment was required. Rearrangements were classified as productive when the CDR3 lacked stop codons and remained in frame with V and J, and all other rearrangements were classified as non-productive. CDR3 was defined by IMGT convention, running from the second conserved V-encoded cysteine to the conserved J-encoded phenylalanine. In an earlier analysis of approximately 500 of the donors, sequences lacking an unambiguous match to a single V gene segment were excluded. An earlier analysis of several hundred of the donors called V segments functional above 56.7% productive rearrangements and segregating when the between-donor standard deviation exceeded 5%. To diagnose cytomegalovirus status from the catalog of TCR beta chain sequences, a statistical classification framework was built. V and J gene assignment, in a later analysis, came from comparing TCR nucleotide sequences with IMGT/GENE-DB human TR gene sequences. Using the TCRdist pipeline, a later analysis assigned CDR3 sequences along with most-parsimonious VDJ recombination scenarios. In a later analysis, each TCR beta chain was defined by its CDR3 amino acid sequence together with its V-gene family, and reads lacking a unique V-gene family were excluded. As a way to deal with suspected cross-contamination and a sequencing artifact, a later analysis dropped approximately 590 nucleotide sequences that were highly shared and had low generation probability. A later analysis calculated a clonal expansion index for each public chain from normalized within-repertoire ranks of inferred template counts. Generation probabilities in a later analysis came from a VDJ recombination model fitted to out-of-frame rearrangements, and those results were checked against IGoR. Hypergeometric tests were used in a later analysis to score TCR-TCR, TCR-HLA and TCR-CMV co-occurrence, with a repertoire-size bias correction applied to the TCR pairs. To estimate false discovery rates, a later analysis permuted the HLA or CMV assignments 20 times. In a later analysis, co-occurring TCRs were grouped using DBSCAN, and TCRdist sequence similarity was added for clustering within HLA-allele-positive subsets. Co-occurrence clustering excluded repertoires with fewer than 30,000 or more than 120,000 public chains, plus five with anomalous nucleotide sharing. Drawn from immuneACCESS, this table holds only the in-frame rearrangements with V and J called that TCRdb kept. Clones are partly lost; checked studies trace under half to an unresolved V gene and leave the rest unexplained. That table supplies the V and J calls and clone size; D and trimming were determined from the DNA. Here the sample has roughly 160,000 clones; over 60% occur a single time. The ten largest account for 1.5% to 2% of the sample.

From the germline V gene, CDR1 is SGHDT and CDR2 is YYEEEE. V is cut back by 4 bases and J by 5 bases, with 8 bases in the junction unmatched. The CDR3, from cysteine to phenylalanine, totals 16 residues. Only the CDR3 region is kept as DNA, spanning 48 bases read in frame from base 1. The paper's findings and limits, for the study overall: Broadly in line with IMGT annotations, most TCR beta V segments showed up in productive rearrangements about 90% or about 30% of the time in an earlier analysis of under 700 of the donors. Compared with equally common non-associated chains, HLA-associated TCR beta chains in a later analysis were more clonally expanded and had lower generation probabilities. In a later genetic analysis, fewer N-insertions in productive TCRs were reported among donors in an Asian-associated ancestry cluster than the roughly 700-donor mean. In the study, 150 to 200 TCR beta chains were listed as associated with cytomegalovirus. The sequencing pipeline was judged likely to have produced a cluster of highly shared sequence variants as a technical artifact. Linkage disequilibrium might explain the correlated functional status among segregating V segments, but an unknown experimental factor could not be ruled out. In a later analysis, TCR association rates were found to vary across HLA loci, with the most associated TCRs seen for DRB1 alleles and the fewest for HLA-C alleles. Because counts were too low, some 16 rarely observed V segments, including chromosome 9 orphons, were excluded from the earlier analysis of several hundred of the donors. The authors suggested that the approach could potentially be generalized to other disease states and immunological phenotypes. A further reported finding was that TCR beta sequences accurately predicted the HLA-A and HLA-B alleles for most subjects in the first cohort. Because HLA typing was unavailable for some donors at each locus, only the typed subset was used in association tests. While some public TCRs were present in many individuals, most TCR sequences turned up only very rarely across donors. Sequencing depth was assumed to be roughly uniform across donors in the presence/absence analyses, though that assumption may not hold. A later analysis associated some 17,000 TCR beta sequences with specific HLA alleles at a false discovery rate of 0.05. The classifier was reported to diagnose cytomegalovirus status with high specificity and sensitivity in both the original cohort and the validation cohort. In this cohort, only TCR beta chains were sequenced, and detectable features were limited by the absence of alpha or paired-chain data. Some IMGT-functional V segments, including TRBV6-2 and TRBV6-3, could not be told apart with the 87-base-pair reads, so those segments were excluded. When HLA alleles, especially DR and DQ, strongly co-occurred, TCR associations were difficult to assign to individual alleles. Immune exposure information for the cohort was limited to CMV serostatus. In a later analysis, most CMV-associated TCR beta chains were found to appear HLA-restricted, with HLA associations seemingly driven largely by CMV exposure. In a later analysis, several top co-occurrence clusters were reported to appear linked to parvovirus B19, influenza, CMV and Epstein-Barr virus. A later genetic analysis associated a missense DCLRE1C variant with V-gene and J-gene trimming of TCR beta chains, and an independent cohort replicated the association. In vitro tests confirmed that three of the cytomegalovirus-associated TCR beta chains recognize cytomegalovirus antigens.

Rearrangement joined TRBV5-6 to TRBJ2-3, and 12 junctional nucleotides match TRBD1. Specimen: PBMCs. The TCR was taken from a woman aged 25 to 39 in good health and CMV-seronegative. The CDR3 protein: CASSHTGTGGRDTQYF. The DNA sequence is as follows: TGTGCCAGCAGCCACACCGGGACAGGGGGCAGAGATACGCAGTATTTT.